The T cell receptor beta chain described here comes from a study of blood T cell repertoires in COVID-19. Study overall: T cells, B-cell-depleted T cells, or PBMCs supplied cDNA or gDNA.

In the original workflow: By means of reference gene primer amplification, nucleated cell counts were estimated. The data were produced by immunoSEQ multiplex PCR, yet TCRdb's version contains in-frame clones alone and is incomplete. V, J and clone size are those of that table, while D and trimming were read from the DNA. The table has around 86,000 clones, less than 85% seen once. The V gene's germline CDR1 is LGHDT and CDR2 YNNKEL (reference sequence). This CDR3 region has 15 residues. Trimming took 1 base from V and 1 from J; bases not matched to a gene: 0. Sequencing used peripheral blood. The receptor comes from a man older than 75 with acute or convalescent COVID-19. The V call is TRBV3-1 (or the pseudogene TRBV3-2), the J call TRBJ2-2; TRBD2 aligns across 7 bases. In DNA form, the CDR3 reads TGTGCCAGCAGCCAAGCGGGAGGGAACACCGGGGAGCTGTTTTTT. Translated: CASSQAGGNTGELFF.